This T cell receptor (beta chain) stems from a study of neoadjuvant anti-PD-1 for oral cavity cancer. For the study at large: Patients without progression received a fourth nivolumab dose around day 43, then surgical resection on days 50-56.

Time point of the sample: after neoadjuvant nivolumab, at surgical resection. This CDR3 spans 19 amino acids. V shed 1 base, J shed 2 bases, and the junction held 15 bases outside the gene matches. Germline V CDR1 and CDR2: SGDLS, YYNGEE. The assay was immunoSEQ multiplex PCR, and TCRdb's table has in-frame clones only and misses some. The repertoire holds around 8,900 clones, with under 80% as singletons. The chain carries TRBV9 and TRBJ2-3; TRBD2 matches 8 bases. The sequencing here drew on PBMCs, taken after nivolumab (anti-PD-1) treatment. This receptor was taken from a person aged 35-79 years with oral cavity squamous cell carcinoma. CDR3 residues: CASSVYLNMGTSLTDTQYF. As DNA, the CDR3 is TGTGCCAGCAGCGTATACCTCAATATGGGGACTAGTCTCACAGATACGCAGTATTTT. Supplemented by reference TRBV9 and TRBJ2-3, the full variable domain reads DSGVTQTPKHLITATGQRVTLRCSPRSGDLSVYWYQQSLDQGLQFLIQYYNGEERAKGNILERFSAQQFPDLHSELNLSSLELGDSALYFCASSVYLNMGTSLTDTQYFGPGTRLTVL.